The present entry profiles one TCR beta chain with its context. Clones were sequenced by immunoSEQ multiplex PCR, and TCRdb holds only the in-frame ones, with some missing. In the table there are roughly 32,000 clones, about 86% of which are singletons. The data stem from a study of blood T cell repertoires in COVID-19. The CDR3 extends over 12 amino acids. Germline V gene sequence: CDR1 SGHRS, CDR2 YFSETQ. J lost 3 bases, V lost 4 bases, and 0 bases had no gene match. Sequences were obtained from peripheral blood. The source of this sequence is a human donor in a cohort sampled during active COVID-19. The chain links TRBV5-1 to TRBJ2-7; 8 positions agree with TRBD2. CDR3 nucleotides: TGCGCCAGCAGCCGGGAGGGCTACGAGCAGTACTTC. Translated, it gives CASSREGYEQYF.